The 3 T cell receptor beta chains below all came from one sample that was sequenced in a study of T cell changes during pregnancy in multiple sclerosis. The repertoire was sequenced with immunoSEQ multiplex PCR; TCRdb's copy has only in-frame clones and lacks some. The repertoire holds tens of thousands of clones, just over 90% seen once, with around 1.4% in the top ten. The sample consisted of peripheral blood, taken in the second trimester of pregnancy. The receptors shown here come from a female donor with multiple sclerosis, enrolled in a pregnancy study.

V is TRBV5-4 and J is TRBJ2-3, with 8 nucleotides matching TRBD2. This CDR3 comprises 16 residues. J gave up 0 bases and V 4 bases, and 7 bases lay outside the gene matches. Germline loops: CDR1 SGHNT, CDR2 YYREEE (reference sequence). CDR3 protein: CASSPPSGFSTDTQYF. CDR3 nucleotides: TGTGCCAGCAGCCCCCCTAGCGGGTTCAGCACAGATACGCAGTATTTT.

The chain couples TRBV4-2 to TRBJ2-2; the D gene is possibly TRBD2 (6 bases). Germline V gives CDR1 LGHNA, CDR2 YNFKEQ. Trimming left V 4 bases short and J 4 bases short, with 7 bases between. CDR3 length equals 13 residues. The DNA of the CDR3 is TGTGCCAGCAGCCTGGAGGGCACCGGGGAGCTGTTTTTT. Its translation: CASSLEGTGELFF.

The chain combines TRBV6-1 with TRBJ2-2; maybe TRBD2 (6 bases). Deletions cut 0 bases from V and 6 bases from J, with 17 bases between. The CDR3 is made up of 17 amino acids. Germline CDR1 and CDR2: MNHNS and SASEGT. CDR3 sequence: CASSEARGVMGSGELFF. For the CDR3, the DNA is TGTGCCAGCAGTGAAGCGCGGGGTGTCATGGGGTCCGGGGAGCTGTTTTTT.